This TCR beta chain was identified in a study of CD8 T cells in Susac syndrome. Trimming stripped 2 bases from V and 2 bases from J, with 15 bases between. This CDR3 region has 17 residues. Germline-derived CDR1 and CDR2 are MGHRA and YSYEKL. A quantity of about 0.5 to 1 ug RNA underwent reverse transcription using random hexamers. TCRdb re-called the immunoSEQ multiplex PCR reads through MiXCR, storing one row per CDR3 protein. The sample has approximately 190,000 distinct CDR3 sequences; more than 85% are singletons. The TCR originated in a human donor with Susac syndrome. The sequencing sample was made of CD8+ T cells from PBMCs. This sequence joins TRBV4-1 and TRBJ2-2; D perhaps matches TRBD2 (6 bases). CDR3 region: CASSQSPGLINTGELFF. DNA for the CDR3: TGCGCCAGCAGCCAATCCCCAGGACTAATTAACACCGGGGAGCTGTTTTTT.